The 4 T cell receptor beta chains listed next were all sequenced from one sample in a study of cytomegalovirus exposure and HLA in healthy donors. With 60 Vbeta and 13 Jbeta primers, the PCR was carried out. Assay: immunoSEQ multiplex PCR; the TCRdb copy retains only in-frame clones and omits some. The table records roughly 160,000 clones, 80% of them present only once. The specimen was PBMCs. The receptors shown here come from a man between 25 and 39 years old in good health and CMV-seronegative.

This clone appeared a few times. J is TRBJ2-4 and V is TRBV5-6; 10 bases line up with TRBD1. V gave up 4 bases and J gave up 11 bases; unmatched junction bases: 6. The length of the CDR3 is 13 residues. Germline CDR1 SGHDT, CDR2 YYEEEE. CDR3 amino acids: CASSQDRGTFQYF. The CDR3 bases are TGTGCCAGCAGCCAGGACAGGGGGACCTTTCAGTACTTC.

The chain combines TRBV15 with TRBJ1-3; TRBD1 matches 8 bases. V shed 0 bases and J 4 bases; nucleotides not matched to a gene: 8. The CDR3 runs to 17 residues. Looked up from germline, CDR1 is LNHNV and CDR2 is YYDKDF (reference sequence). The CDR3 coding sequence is TGTGCCACCAGCAGAGATTCTCAGGGGGCAAGAGGAAACACCATATATTTT. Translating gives CATSRDSQGARGNTIYF.

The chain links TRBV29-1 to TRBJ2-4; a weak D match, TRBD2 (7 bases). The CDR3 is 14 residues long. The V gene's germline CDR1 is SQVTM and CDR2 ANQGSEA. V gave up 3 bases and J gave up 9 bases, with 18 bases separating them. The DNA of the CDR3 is TGCAGCGTTGAGAGGGGGGAGGGGGAAGGCATTCAGTACTTC. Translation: CSVERGEGEGIQYF.

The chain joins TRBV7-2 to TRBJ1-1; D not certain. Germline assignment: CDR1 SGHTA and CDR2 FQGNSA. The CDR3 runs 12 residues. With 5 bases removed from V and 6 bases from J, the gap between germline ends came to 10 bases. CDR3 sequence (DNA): TGTGCCAGCAGCCATTGGGCTTCTGAAGCTTTCTTT. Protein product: CASSHWASEAFF.